This TCR beta chain was found in a study of T cells in Graves' hyperthyroidism and ophthalmopathy. From germline, CDR1 is SNHLY and CDR2 FYNNEI. With termini counted, the CDR3 has 17 amino acids. The investigators amplified TCR beta CDR3 regions from RNA transcripts. A set of HTBI primers served as the primers for a first-round RT-PCR of the TCR CDR3. Using its own MiXCR run on the multiplex PCR reads, TCRdb lists one record per CDR3 protein. The sample has roughly 530,000 distinct CDR3 sequences; roughly 18% are singletons. This clonotype showed up many times. The limits of the CDR3 on the DNA are not certain, so only TCRdb's listed CDR3 is given.

The sequence was obtained from a woman younger than 30 with Graves' ophthalmopathy. This chain uses TRBV2 with TRBJ1-4; TRBD1, the table's D call, was not compared with the DNA. The specimen sequenced was blood. The CDR3 here is CASSEIRARAGQEKLFF.